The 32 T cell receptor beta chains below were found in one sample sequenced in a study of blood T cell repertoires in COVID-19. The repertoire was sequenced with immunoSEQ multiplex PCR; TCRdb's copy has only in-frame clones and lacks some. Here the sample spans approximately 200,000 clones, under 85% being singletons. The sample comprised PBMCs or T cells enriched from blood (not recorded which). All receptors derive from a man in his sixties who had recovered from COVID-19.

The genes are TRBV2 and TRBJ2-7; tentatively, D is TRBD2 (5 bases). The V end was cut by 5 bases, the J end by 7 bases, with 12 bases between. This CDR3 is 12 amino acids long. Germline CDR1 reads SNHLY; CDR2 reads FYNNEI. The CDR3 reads CASSWDGEEQYF. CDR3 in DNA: TGTGCCAGCAGTTGGGATGGGGAGGAGCAGTACTTC.

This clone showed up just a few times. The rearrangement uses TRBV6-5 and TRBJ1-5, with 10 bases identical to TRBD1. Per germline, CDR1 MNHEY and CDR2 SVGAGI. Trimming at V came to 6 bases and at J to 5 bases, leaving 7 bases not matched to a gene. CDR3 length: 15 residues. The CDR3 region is CASRGGQGGHQPQHF. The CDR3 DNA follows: TGTGCCAGCAGGGGTGGACAGGGGGGGCATCAGCCCCAGCATTTT.

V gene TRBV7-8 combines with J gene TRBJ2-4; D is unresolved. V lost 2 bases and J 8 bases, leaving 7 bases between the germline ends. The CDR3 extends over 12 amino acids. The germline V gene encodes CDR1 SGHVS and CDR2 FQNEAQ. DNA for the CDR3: TGTGCCAGCAGCTTATATTCGGACATTCAGTACTTC. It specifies CASSLYSDIQYF. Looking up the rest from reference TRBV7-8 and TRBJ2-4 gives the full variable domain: GAGVSQSPRYKVAKRGQDVALRCDPISGHVSLFWYQQALGQGPEFLTYFQNEAQLDKSGLPSDRFFAERPEGSVSTLKIQRTQQEDSAVYLCASSLYSDIQYFGAGTRLSVL.

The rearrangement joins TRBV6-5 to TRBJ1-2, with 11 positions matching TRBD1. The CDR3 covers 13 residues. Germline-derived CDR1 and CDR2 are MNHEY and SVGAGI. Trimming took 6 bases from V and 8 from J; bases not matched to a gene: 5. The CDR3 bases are TGTGCCAGCAGAGGGACAGGGGGTATCGGCTACACCTTC. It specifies CASRGTGGIGYTF.

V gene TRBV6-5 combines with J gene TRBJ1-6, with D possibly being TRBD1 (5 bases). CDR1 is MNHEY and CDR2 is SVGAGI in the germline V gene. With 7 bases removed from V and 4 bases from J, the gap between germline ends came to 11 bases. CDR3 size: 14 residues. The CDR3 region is CASTGGGYNSPLHF. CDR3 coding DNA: TGTGCCAGCACCGGGGGGGGTTATAATTCACCCCTCCACTTT.

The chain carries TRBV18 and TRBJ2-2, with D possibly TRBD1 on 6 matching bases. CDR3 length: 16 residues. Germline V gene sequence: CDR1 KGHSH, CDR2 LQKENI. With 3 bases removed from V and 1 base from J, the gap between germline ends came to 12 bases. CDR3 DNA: TGTGCCAGCTCACCCACCGGACAGAGGAACACCGGGGAGCTGTTTTTT. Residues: CASSPTGQRNTGELFF.

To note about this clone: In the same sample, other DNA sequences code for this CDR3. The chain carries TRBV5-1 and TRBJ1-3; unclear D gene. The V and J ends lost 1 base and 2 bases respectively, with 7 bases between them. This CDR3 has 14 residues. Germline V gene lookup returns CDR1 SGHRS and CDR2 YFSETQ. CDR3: CASSLSGTGNTIYF. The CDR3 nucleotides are TGCGCCAGCAGCTTGTCCGGGACTGGAAACACCATATATTTT. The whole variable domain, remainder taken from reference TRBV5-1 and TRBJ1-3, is KAGVTQTPRYLIKTRGQQVTLSCSPISGHRSVSWYQQTPGQGLQFLFEYFSETQRNKGNFPGRFSGRQFSNSRSEMNVSTLELGDSALYLCASSLSGTGNTIYFGEGSWLTVV.

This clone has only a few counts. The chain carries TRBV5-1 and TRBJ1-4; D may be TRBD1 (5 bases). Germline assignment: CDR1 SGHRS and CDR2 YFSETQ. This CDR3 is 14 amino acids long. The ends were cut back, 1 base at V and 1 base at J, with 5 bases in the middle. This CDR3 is CASSLRGTNEKLFF. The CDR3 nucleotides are TGCGCCAGCAGCTTGAGGGGAACTAATGAAAAACTGTTTTTT.

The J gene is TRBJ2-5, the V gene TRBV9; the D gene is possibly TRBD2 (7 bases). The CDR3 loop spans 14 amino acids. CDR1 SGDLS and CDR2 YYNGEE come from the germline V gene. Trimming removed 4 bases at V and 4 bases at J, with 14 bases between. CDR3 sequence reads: CASSSPGGPETQYF. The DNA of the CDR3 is TGTGCCAGCAGCTCACCCGGGGGGCCAGAGACCCAGTACTTC.

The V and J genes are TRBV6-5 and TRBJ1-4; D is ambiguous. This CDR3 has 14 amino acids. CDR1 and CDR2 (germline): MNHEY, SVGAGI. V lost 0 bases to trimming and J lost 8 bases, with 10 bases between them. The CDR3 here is CASSYSRLSEKLFF. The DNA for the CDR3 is TGTGCCAGCAGTTACTCAAGGCTTAGCGAAAAACTGTTTTTT.

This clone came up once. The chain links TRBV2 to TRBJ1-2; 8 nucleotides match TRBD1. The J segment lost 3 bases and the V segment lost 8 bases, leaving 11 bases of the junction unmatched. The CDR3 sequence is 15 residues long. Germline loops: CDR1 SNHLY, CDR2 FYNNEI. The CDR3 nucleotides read TGTGCCAGCTCATTCCGACAGGGGCGCGACTATGGCTACACCTTC. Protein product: CASSFRQGRDYGYTF.

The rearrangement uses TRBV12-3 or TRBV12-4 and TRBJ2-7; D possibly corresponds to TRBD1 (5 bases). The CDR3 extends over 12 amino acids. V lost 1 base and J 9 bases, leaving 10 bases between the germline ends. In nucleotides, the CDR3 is TGTGCCAGCAGTTTAGAAGGACACGGGCAGTACTTC. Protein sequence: CASSLEGHGQYF.

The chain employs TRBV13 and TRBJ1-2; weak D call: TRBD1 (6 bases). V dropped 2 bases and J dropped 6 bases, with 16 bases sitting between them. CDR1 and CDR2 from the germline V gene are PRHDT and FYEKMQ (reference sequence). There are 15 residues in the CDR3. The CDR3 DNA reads TGTGCCAGCAGCTTACGGGGGGCGCGAAGGGATGGCTACACCTTC. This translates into CASSLRGARRDGYTF.

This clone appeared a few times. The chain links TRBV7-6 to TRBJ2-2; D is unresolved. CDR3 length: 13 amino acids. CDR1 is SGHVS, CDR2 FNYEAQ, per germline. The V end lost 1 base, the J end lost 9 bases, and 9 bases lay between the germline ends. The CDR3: CASSLVDFRELFF. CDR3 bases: TGTGCCAGCAGCTTAGTCGACTTTAGGGAGCTGTTTTTT.

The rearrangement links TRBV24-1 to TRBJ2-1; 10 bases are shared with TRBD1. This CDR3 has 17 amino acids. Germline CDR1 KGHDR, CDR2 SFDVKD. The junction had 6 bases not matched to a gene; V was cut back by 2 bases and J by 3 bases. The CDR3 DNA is TGTGCCACCAGTGATTCTATGACAGGGGGCCTCTACAATGAGCAGTTCTTC. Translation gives CATSDSMTGGLYNEQFF.

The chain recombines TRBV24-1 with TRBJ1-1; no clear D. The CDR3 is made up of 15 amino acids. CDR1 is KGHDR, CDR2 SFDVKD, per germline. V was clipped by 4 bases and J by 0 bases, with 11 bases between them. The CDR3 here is CATSDSGLMNTEAFF. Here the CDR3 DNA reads TGTGCCACCAGTGACTCAGGACTGATGAACACTGAAGCTTTCTTT.

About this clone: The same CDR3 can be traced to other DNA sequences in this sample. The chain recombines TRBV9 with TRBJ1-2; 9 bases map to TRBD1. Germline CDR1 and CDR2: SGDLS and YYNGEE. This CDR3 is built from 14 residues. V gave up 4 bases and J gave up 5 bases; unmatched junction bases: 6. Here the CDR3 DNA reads TGTGCCAGCAGCCCGGGACAGGGCGGATATGGCTACACCTTC. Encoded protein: CASSPGQGGYGYTF.

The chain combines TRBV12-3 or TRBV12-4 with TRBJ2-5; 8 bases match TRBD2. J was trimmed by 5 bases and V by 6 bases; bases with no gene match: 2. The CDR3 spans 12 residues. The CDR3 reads CASSSGGETQYF. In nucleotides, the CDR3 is TGTGCCAGCAGCTCGGGGGGGGAGACCCAGTACTTC.

The CDR3 protein is CASSTQRGNTEAFF. In nucleotides, the CDR3 is TGTGCCAGCAGTACCCAAAGGGGGAACACTGAAGCTTTCTTT. This chain links TRBV2 with TRBJ1-1, with D perhaps matching TRBD1 (5 bases). The CDR3 is 14 residues long. Trimming removed 5 bases at V and 1 base at J, with 11 bases between. Per germline, CDR1 SNHLY and CDR2 FYNNEI.

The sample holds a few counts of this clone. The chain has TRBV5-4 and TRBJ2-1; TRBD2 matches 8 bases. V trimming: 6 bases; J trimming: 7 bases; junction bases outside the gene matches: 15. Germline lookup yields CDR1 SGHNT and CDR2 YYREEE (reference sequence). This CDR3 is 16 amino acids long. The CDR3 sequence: CASTGRLAGLGNEQFF. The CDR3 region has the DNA TGTGCCAGCACCGGGAGGCTAGCGGGCCTGGGTAATGAGCAGTTCTTC.

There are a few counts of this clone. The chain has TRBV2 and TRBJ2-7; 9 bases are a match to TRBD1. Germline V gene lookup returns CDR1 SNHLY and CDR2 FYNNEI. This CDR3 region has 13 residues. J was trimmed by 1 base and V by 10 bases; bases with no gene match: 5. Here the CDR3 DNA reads TGTGCCATTCAGACAGGGGGGTCCTACGAGCAGTACTTC. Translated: CAIQTGGSYEQYF.

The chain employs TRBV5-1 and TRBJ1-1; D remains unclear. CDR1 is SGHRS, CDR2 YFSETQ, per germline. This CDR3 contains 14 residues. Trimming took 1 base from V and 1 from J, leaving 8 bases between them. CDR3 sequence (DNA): TGCGCCAGCAGCTTGCATCCGGGGAACACTGAAGCTTTCTTT. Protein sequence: CASSLHPGNTEAFF. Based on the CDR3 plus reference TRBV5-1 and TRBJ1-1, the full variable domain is KAGVTQTPRYLIKTRGQQVTLSCSPISGHRSVSWYQQTPGQGLQFLFEYFSETQRNKGNFPGRFSGRQFSNSRSEMNVSTLELGDSALYLCASSLHPGNTEAFFGQGTRLTVV.

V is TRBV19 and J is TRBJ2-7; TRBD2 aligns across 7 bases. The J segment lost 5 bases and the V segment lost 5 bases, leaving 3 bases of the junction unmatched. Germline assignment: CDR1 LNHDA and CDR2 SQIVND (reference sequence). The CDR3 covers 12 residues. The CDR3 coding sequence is TGTGCCAGTAGTGGGAGGGTTCACGAGCAGTACTTC. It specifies CASSGRVHEQYF.

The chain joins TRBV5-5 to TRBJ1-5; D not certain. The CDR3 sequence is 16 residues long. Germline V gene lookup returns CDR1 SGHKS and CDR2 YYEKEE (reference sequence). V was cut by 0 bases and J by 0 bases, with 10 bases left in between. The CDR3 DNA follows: TGTGCCAGCAGCTTGGCCCCCGCTAATAGCAATCAGCCCCAGCATTTT. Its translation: CASSLAPANSNQPQHF. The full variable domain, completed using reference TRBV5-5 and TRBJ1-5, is DAGVTQSPTHLIKTRGQQVTLRCSPISGHKSVSWYQQVLGQGPQFIFQYYEKEERGRGNFPDRFSARQFPNYSSELNVNALLLGDSALYLCASSLAPANSNQPQHFGDGTRLSIL.

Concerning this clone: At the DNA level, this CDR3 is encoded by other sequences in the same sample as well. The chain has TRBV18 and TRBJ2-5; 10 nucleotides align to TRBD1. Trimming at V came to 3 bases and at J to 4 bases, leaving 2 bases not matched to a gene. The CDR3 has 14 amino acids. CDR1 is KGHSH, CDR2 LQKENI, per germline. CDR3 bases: TGTGCCAGCTCACCGACAGGGGGCCGAGAGACCCAGTACTTC. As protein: CASSPTGGRETQYF.

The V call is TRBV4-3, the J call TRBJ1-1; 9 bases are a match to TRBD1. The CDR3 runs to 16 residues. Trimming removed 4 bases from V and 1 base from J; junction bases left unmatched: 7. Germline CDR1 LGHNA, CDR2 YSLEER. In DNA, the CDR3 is TGCGCCAGCAGCCCGGGACAGGGAAGACCGAACACTGAAGCTTTCTTT. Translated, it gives CASSPGQGRPNTEAFF.

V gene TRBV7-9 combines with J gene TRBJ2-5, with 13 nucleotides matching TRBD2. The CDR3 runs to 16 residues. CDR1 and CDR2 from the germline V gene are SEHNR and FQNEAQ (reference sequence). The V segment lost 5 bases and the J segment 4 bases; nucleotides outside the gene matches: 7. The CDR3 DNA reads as TGTGCCAGCAGCCCGTCAAGGACTAGCGGGGGAGAGACCCAGTACTTC. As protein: CASSPSRTSGGETQYF.

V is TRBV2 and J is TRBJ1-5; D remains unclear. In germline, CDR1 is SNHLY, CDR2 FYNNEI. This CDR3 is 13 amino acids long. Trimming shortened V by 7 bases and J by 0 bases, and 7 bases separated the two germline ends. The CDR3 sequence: CASMRDSNQPQHF. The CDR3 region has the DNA TGTGCCAGCATGAGAGATAGCAATCAGCCCCAGCATTTT.

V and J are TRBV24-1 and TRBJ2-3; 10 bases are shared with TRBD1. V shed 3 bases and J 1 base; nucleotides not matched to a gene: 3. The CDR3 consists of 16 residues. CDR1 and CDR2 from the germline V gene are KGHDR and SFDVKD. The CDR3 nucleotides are TGTGCCACCAGTGATCGGACAGGGGGAGGCACAGATACGCAGTATTTT. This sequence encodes CATSDRTGGGTDTQYF.

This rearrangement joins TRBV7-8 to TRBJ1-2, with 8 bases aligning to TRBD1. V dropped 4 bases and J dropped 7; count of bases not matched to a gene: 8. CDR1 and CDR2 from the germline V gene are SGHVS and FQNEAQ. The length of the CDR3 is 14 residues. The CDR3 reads CASSSMGQALGYTF. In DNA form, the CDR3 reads TGTGCCAGCAGCTCTATGGGACAGGCCCTTGGCTACACCTTC.

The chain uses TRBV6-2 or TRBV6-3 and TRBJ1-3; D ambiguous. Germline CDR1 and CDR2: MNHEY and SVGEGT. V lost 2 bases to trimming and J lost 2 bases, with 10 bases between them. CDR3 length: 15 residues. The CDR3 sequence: CASSYPGSPGNTIYF. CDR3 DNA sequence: TGTGCCAGCAGTTACCCCGGGTCACCTGGAAACACCATATATTTT.

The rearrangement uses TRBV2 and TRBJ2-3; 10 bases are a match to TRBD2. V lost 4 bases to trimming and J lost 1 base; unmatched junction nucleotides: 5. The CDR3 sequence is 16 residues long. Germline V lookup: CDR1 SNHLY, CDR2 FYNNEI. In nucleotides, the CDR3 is TGTGCCAGCAGTGGTGAGCGGGGGGGAGGCACAGATACGCAGTATTTT. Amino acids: CASSGERGGGTDTQYF.